A selection of T cell receptor beta chains follows, all from one sample in a study of T cell responses to AZD1222 COVID-19 vaccine. The protocol was immunoSEQ multiplex PCR, while the TCRdb copy is restricted to in-frame clones and leaves out a portion. The sample has some 110,000 clones; around 87% are singletons. Sequenced here: peripheral blood, sampled on day 0 of AZD1222 vaccination. All receptors derive from an adult in good health. The CDR3 runs from the conserved cysteine through the conserved F or W. A D gene is named only where the DNA matches it firmly. The listing skips clone size in some rows; elsewhere it reads once, few, many or a size class.

D gene,V gene,J gene,clone size,CDR3 DNA,CDR3 protein
TRBD1,TRBV2,TRBJ1-5,NA,TGTGCCAGCAGTGAACGAGAGACAGGGGTTCAGCCCCAGCATTTT,CASSERETGVQPQHF
TRBD1,TRBV28,TRBJ1-5,NA,TGTGCCAGCAGTTCCGGGACAGTTGGAGATCAGCCCCAGCATTTT,CASSSGTVGDQPQHF
NA,TRBV19,TRBJ2-4,NA,TGTGCCAGTAGTATATCCGGTCTTCAGTACTTC,CASSISGLQYF
TRBD1,TRBV15,TRBJ2-4,NA,TGTGCCACAGCGGACAGGGGGGCGGCCAAAAACATTCAGTACTTC,CATADRGAAKNIQYF
NA,TRBV19,TRBJ2-4,once,TGTGCCAGTCTCGGGTCCCAGGCCAAAAACATTCAGTACTTC,CASLGSQAKNIQYF
TRBD1,TRBV28,TRBJ1-5,NA,TGTGCCAGCAGTCTATCCGGGACAGGGACTCAGCCCCAGCATTTT,CASSLSGTGTQPQHF
NA,TRBV7-2,TRBJ1-6,NA,TGTGCCAGCAGCTTTCCAGTAAGGCCGAATTCACCCCTCCACTTT,CASSFPVRPNSPLHF
TRBD2,TRBV28,TRBJ2-2,NA,TGTGCCAGCAGGACCCCCGGGACTAGCGGGAGGGCCGCCCGGGTCGGGGAGCTGTTTTTT,CASRTPGTSGRAARVGELFF
NA,TRBV4-1,TRBJ1-6,NA,TGCGCCAGCAGCCAAGATTGGACACTAGTCGGCTCACCCCTCCACTTT,CASSQDWTLVGSPLHF
NA,TRBV9,TRBJ2-1,NA,TGTGCCAGCAGCCCTCGGACAGTGGCCTACAATGAGCAGTTCTTC,CASSPRTVAYNEQFF
TRBD2,TRBV25-1,TRBJ2-7,once,TGTGCCAGCAGCGCCGGGACTACCCTCTACGAGCAGTACTTC,CASSAGTTLYEQYF
TRBD1,TRBV9,TRBJ1-1,NA,TGTGCCAGCAGCGCGACAGGGGGTAACACTGAAGCTTTCTTT,CASSATGGNTEAFF
NA,TRBV25-1,TRBJ2-2,NA,TGTGCCAGCAGTGAATGGCAGCCCGGGGAGCTGTTTTTT,CASSEWQPGELFF
TRBD1,TRBV19,TRBJ1-5,NA,TGTGCCAGTAGTACTACCGGGACAGGTTATCAGCCCCAGCATTTT,CASSTTGTGYQPQHF
NA,TRBV4-1,TRBJ1-6,NA,TGCGCCAGCAGCCATCCACGGGCGGATCTCCACTTT,CASSHPRADLHF
TRBD1,TRBV5-1,TRBJ1-4,NA,TGCGCCAGCAGCTTGCAGGGGACAGGTGAAAAACTGTTTTTT,CASSLQGTGEKLFF
NA,TRBV27,TRBJ1-6,NA,TGTGCCAGCAGTTTTGGGGCTCGATCTGGTTCACCCCTCCACTTT,CASSFGARSGSPLHF
NA,TRBV27,TRBJ1-2,NA,TGTGCCAGCAAATTCCGGGGGCACTATGGCTACACCTTC,CASKFRGHYGYTF
NA,TRBV4-2,TRBJ1-2,NA,TGTGCCAGCAGCCATGCCGGGAACGATGGCTACACCTTC,CASSHAGNDGYTF
TRBD1,TRBV13,TRBJ1-1,NA,TGTGCCAGCAGTCATCAGGGGGAGTCAATGGCTTTCTTT,CASSHQGESMAFF
NA,TRBV3-1/TRBV3-2,TRBJ2-5,NA,TGTGCCAGCAGCCACCTACAGGGTAGGAGGGAGACCCAGTACTTC,CASSHLQGRRETQYF
TRBD1,TRBV4-3,TRBJ1-4,NA,TGCGCCAGCAGCCAGAGGGGGCCGGGGCAGGAAAAACTGTTTTTT,CASSQRGPGQEKLFF
TRBD1,TRBV29-1,TRBJ1-1,NA,TGCAGCGTTGATGCAGGGGGCACCGCTGAAGCTTTCTTT,CSVDAGGTAEAFF
TRBD2,TRBV27,TRBJ2-7,NA,TGTGCCAGCAGTCCGATCCCAGAGACTAGCCTATGGGTCTACGAGCAGTACTTC,CASSPIPETSLWVYEQYF
NA,TRBV4-2,TRBJ2-7,NA,TGTGCCAGCAGGGGGGAGGTCTACGAGCAGTACTTC,CASRGEVYEQYF
TRBD1,TRBV25-1,TRBJ1-1,NA,TGTGCCAGCAGTCCAGAAGGACAGGGGAACACTGAAGCTTTCTTT,CASSPEGQGNTEAFF
TRBD1,TRBV9,TRBJ2-2,NA,TGTGCCAGCAGCGTAGACGGGACAGGGAGAGACACCGGGGAGCTGTTTTTT,CASSVDGTGRDTGELFF
NA,TRBV6-1,TRBJ1-2,NA,TGTGCCAGCAGTGAAGGACCGGGAGATAACTATGGCTACACCTTC,CASSEGPGDNYGYTF
TRBD1,TRBV7-9,TRBJ1-1,NA,TGTGCCAGCAGCCTATCGGGCGGCCAGGGGGCGCGGGGGACTGAAGCTTTCTTT,CASSLSGGQGARGTEAFF
TRBD1,TRBV6-5,TRBJ1-1,NA,TGTGCCAGCAGTTACGGGGACAGTGAGGGAGCTTTCTTT,CASSYGDSEGAFF
NA,TRBV28,TRBJ1-1,NA,TGTGCCAGCAAGCAGGGCCTGAACACTGAAGCTTTCTTT,CASKQGLNTEAFF
NA,TRBV6-2/TRBV6-3,TRBJ2-5,NA,TGTGCCAGCAGTTACTCCAGGGGAGGAGAGACCCAGTACTTC,CASSYSRGGETQYF
NA,TRBV5-6,TRBJ1-5,NA,TGTGCCAGCAGCTTGGGTGGCAACGGGCAGCCCCAGCATTTT,CASSLGGNGQPQHF
TRBD1,TRBV28,TRBJ1-2,few,TGTGCCAGCAGTGTGACAGGGCAGGCTGGCTACACCTTC,CASSVTGQAGYTF
TRBD2,TRBV7-6,TRBJ2-3,many,TGTGCCAGCAGCGTAACCCTAGCGGGAGACACAGATACGCAGTATTTT,CASSVTLAGDTDTQYF